The clone carrying this T cell receptor (beta chain) was picked up many times. This record belongs to a study of T cells in Graves' hyperthyroidism and ophthalmopathy. RNA transcripts were the template for amplifying TCR beta CDR3 regions. The primer set for the first-round RT-PCR of the TCR CDR3 was HTBI. One entry per CDR3 protein results from TCRdb running MiXCR on the multiplex PCR reads. The sample contains 690,000 or so distinct CDR3 sequences, 18% of which appear only once. V was pared by 5 bases and J by 2 bases, with 10 bases of the junction left unmatched. The CDR3 covers 18 residues. Germline-derived CDR1 and CDR2 are MNHNS and SASEGT. The PBMCs had their origin in more than 9.5 ml of fresh peripheral blood.

V usage is TRBV6-1 and J usage is TRBJ2-2; TRBD2 agrees at 11 bases. Specimen: blood. This sequence originates from a woman aged 50 to 60 with Graves' hyperthyroidism that later progressed to Graves' ophthalmopathy. The CDR3 spells CASSYALLAGANTGELFF. CDR3 sequence (DNA): TGTGCCAGCAGTTACGCCCTACTAGCGGGGGCCAACACCGGGGAGCTGTTTTTT.